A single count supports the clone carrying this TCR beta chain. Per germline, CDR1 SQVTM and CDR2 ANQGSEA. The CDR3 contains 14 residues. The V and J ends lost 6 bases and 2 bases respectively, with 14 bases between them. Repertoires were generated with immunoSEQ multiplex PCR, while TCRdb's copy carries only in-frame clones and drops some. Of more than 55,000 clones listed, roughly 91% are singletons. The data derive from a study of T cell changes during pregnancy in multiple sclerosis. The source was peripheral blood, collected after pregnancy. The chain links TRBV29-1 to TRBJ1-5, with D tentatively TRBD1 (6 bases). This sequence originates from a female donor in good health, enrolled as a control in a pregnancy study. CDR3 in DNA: TGCAGCGTCCTGCTAGGGGGGGGCAATCAGCCCCAGCATTTT. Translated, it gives CSVLLGGGNQPQHF.